This note documents a single T cell receptor beta chain sequence. Its antigen is unidentified. Preparation of TCR beta libraries was done by quantitative 5'-RACE with molecular barcodes. Each CDR3 protein is one row after TCRdb ran MiXCR on the 5' RACE reads. The data show around 300,000 distinct CDR3 sequences, less than 25% seen once. Trimming left V 6 bases short and J 1 base short, with 9 bases between. The germline V gene encodes CDR1 MNHEY and CDR2 SMNVEV (reference sequence). This CDR3 is 13 amino acids long. This sample stems from a study of CD8 T cells in ankylosing spondylitis. The study, taken as a whole, reports: Clones linked with disease were CD8+ and fairly uncommon in the peripheral blood. Earlier authors reported some of these motif variants in reactive arthritis synovial fluid and blood. Roughly eight highly homologous variants made up a TCR beta motif that seemed to typify ankylosing spondylitis blood.

This receptor was taken from a female donor with ankylosing spondylitis or in good health (not recorded which). The chain uses TRBV27 and TRBJ2-5, with D possibly being TRBD1 (6 bases). Sample: blood, either unsorted or a sorted T cell fraction (not recorded which). The CDR3 region has the DNA TGTGCCAGCAGATTACAGGGCCAAGAGACCCAGTACTTC. This gives the protein CASRLQGQETQYF.